This T cell receptor beta chain was documented in a study of T-cell memory formation after mild COVID-19. General study findings and limits: Clones shrinking between day 15 and 85 showed a balanced CD4/CD8 split, and those that grew later tilted toward CD4+.

The CDR3 has 15 residues. V was pared by 4 bases and J by 6 bases, with 9 bases of the junction left unmatched. Per the germline V gene, CDR1 is MNHEY and CDR2 is SMNVEV (reference sequence). Constant-segment primers and 5'RACE yielded cDNA libraries for TCR alpha and TCR beta, each carrying sample barcodes and UMIs. TCRdb re-called the 5' RACE reads with MiXCR, one entry per CDR3 protein. The sample records some 120,000 distinct CDR3 sequences, approximately 15% being singletons. On this clonotype: Its cognate antigen is unknown.

This chain links TRBV27 with TRBJ2-7, with 10 bases lining up with TRBD1. This sequence was found in an adult woman who had mild COVID-19 (a few samples of this study predate the infection). Cell type and time point are not known. The sample consisted of PBMCs or a T cell subset sorted from them (not recorded which). CDR3 residues: CASSSAGTGVSEQYF. CDR3 sequence (DNA): TGTGCCAGCAGTTCCGCCGGGACAGGGGTTTCCGAGCAGTACTTC.